Listed below are T cell receptor beta chains from one sample, sequenced in a study of T cell repertoires in cytomegalovirus infection. TCRdb analysed the reads with MiXCR anew, one entry per CDR3 protein. The data hold 80,000 to 90,000 distinct CDR3 sequences, with roughly 44% observed a single time. These TCRs are of unknown antigen specificity. The sequencing used CD8+ T cells from cultured PBMCs, collected from culture after CMV antigen stimulation. The receptors were gathered from a human donor in good health (CMV status not recorded). Some clones in this sample may be carry-over from other donors' samples. The CDR3 runs from the conserved cysteine through the conserved F or W. The D gene is left open where the match is weak. A clone size is listed for some rows: how often the clone was seen (once, few, many), or a class if it is expanded.

V: TRBV20-1; J: TRBJ2-1; size: .; D: TRBD2; length: 20; CDR3: CSAHIPGLAGRHGVYNEQFF; DNA: TGCAGTGCCCATATTCCGGGACTAGCGGGCCGACACGGGGTCTACAATGAGCAGTTCTTC
V: TRBV7-4; J: TRBJ2-3; size: .; D: .; length: 13; CDR3: CASNLETTDTQYF; DNA: TGTGCCAGCAACCTCGAGACGACAGATACGCAGTATTTT
V: TRBV9; J: TRBJ2-5; size: .; D: TRBD2; length: 16; CDR3: CASSPREAGRGETQYF; DNA: TGTGCCAGCAGCCCCCGCGAAGCGGGAAGGGGTGAGACCCAGTACTTC
V: TRBV7-3; J: TRBJ2-1; size: few; D: TRBD2; length: 15; CDR3: CASSPGTSGWNEQFF; DNA: TGTGCCAGCAGTCCCGGGACTAGCGGGTGGAATGAGCAGTTCTTC
V: TRBV6-5; J: TRBJ2-3; size: .; D: .; length: 13; CDR3: CASSYPESDTQYF; DNA: TGTGCCAGCAGTTACCCCGAGTCTGATACGCAGTATTTT
V: TRBV19; J: TRBJ1-1; size: .; D: .; length: 15; CDR3: CASSIRSDLNTEAFF; DNA: TGTGCCAGTAGTATAAGGTCAGATCTAAACACTGAAGCTTTCTTT
V: TRBV5-6; J: TRBJ2-1; size: few; D: TRBD2; length: 17; CDR3: CASSLALAGATYNEQFF; DNA: TGTGCCAGCAGCTTGGCCCTAGCGGGGGCTACATACAATGAGCAGTTCTTC
V: TRBV6-1; J: TRBJ2-1; size: .; D: .; length: 11; CDR3: CASTQGYEQFF; DNA: TGTGCCAGCACCCAGGGATATGAGCAGTTCTTC
V: TRBV2; J: TRBJ2-1; size: .; D: .; length: 13; CDR3: CASSDYLPPEQFF; DNA: TGTGCCAGCAGTGACTATCTGCCCCCTGAGCAGTTCTTC
V: TRBV20-1; J: TRBJ2-2; size: few; D: .; length: 14; CDR3: CSARWTSNTGELFF; DNA: TGCAGTGCTAGATGGACATCGAACACCGGGGAGCTGTTTTTT
V: TRBV7-6; J: TRBJ1-2; size: .; D: .; length: 12; CDR3: CASNWANYGYTF; DNA: TGTGCCAGCAATTGGGCAAACTATGGCTACACCTTC
V: TRBV12-3/TRBV12-4; J: TRBJ2-7; size: .; D: TRBD2; length: 15; CDR3: CASRLRTSGSHEQYF; DNA: TGTGCCAGCCGCTTGAGGACTAGCGGGAGTCACGAGCAGTACTTC
V: TRBV7-2; J: TRBJ1-1; size: .; D: TRBD1; length: 15; CDR3: CASRKEKTGGGEAFF; DNA: TGTGCCAGCAGAAAAGAGAAAACAGGGGGCGGTGAAGCTTTCTTT
V: TRBV11-2; J: TRBJ2-2; size: .; D: TRBD2; length: 16; CDR3: CASSSTGTRNTGELFF; DNA: TGTGCCAGCAGCTCCACCGGGACTAGAAACACCGGGGAGCTGTTTTTT
V: TRBV12-3/TRBV12-4; J: TRBJ1-5; size: few; D: TRBD1; length: 14; CDR3: CASSLQGANQPQHF; DNA: TGTGCCAGCAGTCTCCAGGGGGCGAATCAGCCCCAGCATTTT
V: TRBV24-1; J: TRBJ2-1; size: .; D: .; length: 16; CDR3: CATSDPRESGLSEQFF; DNA: TGTGCCACCAGTGACCCAAGGGAGAGCGGCCTCAGTGAGCAGTTCTTC
V: TRBV2; J: TRBJ2-3; size: .; D: .; length: 14; CDR3: CASALALPTDTQYF; DNA: TGTGCCAGTGCCCTAGCGTTGCCCACAGATACGCAGTATTTT
V: TRBV12-3/TRBV12-4; J: TRBJ2-2; size: .; D: TRBD1; length: 14; CDR3: CASHRGRGTGELFF; DNA: TGTGCCAGCCACAGGGGGCGCGGCACCGGGGAGCTGTTTTTT
V: TRBV6-5; J: TRBJ1-1; size: .; D: .; length: 13; CDR3: CASSYNEGVEAFF; DNA: TGTGCCAGCAGTTACAATGAAGGAGTTGAAGCTTTCTTT
V: TRBV7-2; J: TRBJ2-7; size: .; D: TRBD2; length: 14; CDR3: CASSATSGRNEQYF; DNA: TGTGCCAGCAGCGCGACTAGCGGGAGGAACGAGCAGTACTTC
V: TRBV29-1; J: TRBJ2-1; size: few; D: .; length: 15; CDR3: CSVDFRLREWNEQFF; DNA: TGCAGCGTTGATTTTCGACTAAGGGAGTGGAATGAGCAGTTCTTC
V: TRBV7-2; J: TRBJ2-1; size: .; D: .; length: 19; CDR3: CASSPSPRTQGRTYNEQFF; DNA: TGTGCCAGCAGCCCTAGCCCCAGAACACAAGGAAGGACCTACAATGAGCAGTTCTTC
V: TRBV27; J: TRBJ1-1; size: .; D: .; length: 14; CDR3: CASRDLQENTEAFF; DNA: TGTGCCAGCAGGGATCTACAGGAGAACACTGAAGCTTTCTTT
V: TRBV28; J: TRBJ2-3; size: .; D: .; length: 13; CDR3: CASSFNRDASQYF; DNA: TGTGCCAGCAGTTTTAACCGGGACGCATCGCAGTATTTT
V: TRBV4-1; J: TRBJ1-2; size: .; D: TRBD1; length: 13; CDR3: CASREGASYGYTF; DNA: TGCGCCAGCAGAGAGGGGGCCAGCTATGGCTACACCTTC
V: TRBV7-2; J: TRBJ2-3; size: few; D: .; length: 14; CDR3: CATLGFDSTDTQYF; DNA: TGTGCCACCCTCGGGTTTGATAGCACAGATACGCAGTATTTT
V: TRBV28; J: TRBJ2-6; size: .; D: TRBD1; length: 17; CDR3: CPSTSGTGDSGANVLTF; DNA: TGTCCCAGCACTTCCGGGACAGGTGATTCTGGGGCCAACGTCCTGACTTTC
V: TRBV27; J: TRBJ1-1; size: .; D: TRBD1; length: 17; CDR3: CASSILPGQGMNTEAFF; DNA: TGTGCCAGCAGTATACTCCCCGGACAGGGAATGAACACTGAAGCTTTCTTT
V: TRBV19; J: TRBJ1-1; size: few; D: .; length: 13; CDR3: CASSIEGGAEAFF; DNA: TGTGCCAGTAGTATAGAAGGGGGGGCTGAAGCTTTCTTT
V: TRBV12-3/TRBV12-4; J: TRBJ2-7; size: few; D: TRBD1; length: 14; CDR3: CASSTGTGVYEQYF; DNA: TGTGCCAGCAGTACCGGGACAGGGGTCTACGAGCAGTACTTC
V: TRBV7-9; J: TRBJ2-7; size: .; D: TRBD2; length: 16; CDR3: CASSSGRYVSSYEQYF; DNA: TGTGCCAGCAGCTCCGGGAGGTATGTTAGCTCCTACGAGCAGTACTTC
V: TRBV6-1; J: TRBJ2-1; size: .; D: TRBD2; length: 17; CDR3: CASSTGGAWRGSNEQFF; DNA: TGTGCCAGCTCTACCGGGGGGGCCTGGAGGGGATCCAATGAGCAGTTCTTC
V: TRBV7-4; J: TRBJ2-2; size: .; D: .; length: 14; CDR3: CASSLPGFTGELFF; DNA: TGTGCCAGCAGCTTACCAGGGTTCACCGGGGAGCTGTTTTTT
V: TRBV27; J: TRBJ1-1; size: .; D: .; length: 13; CDR3: CASSLNSVTEAFF; DNA: TGTGCCAGCAGTTTAAACTCCGTCACTGAAGCTTTCTTT
V: TRBV29-1; J: TRBJ1-1; size: .; D: TRBD1; length: 12; CDR3: CSVVIRGTEAFF; DNA: TGCAGCGTTGTTATCAGGGGGACTGAAGCTTTCTTT
V: TRBV12-3/TRBV12-4; J: TRBJ1-1; size: few; D: .; length: 12; CDR3: CASSLRGPEAFF; DNA: TGTGCCAGCAGTTTAAGGGGTCCCGAAGCTTTCTTT
V: TRBV2; J: TRBJ1-1; size: .; D: .; length: 12; CDR3: CASPDQGPKAFF; DNA: TGTGCCAGCCCCGACCAGGGGCCGAAAGCTTTCTTT
V: TRBV7-6; J: TRBJ2-7; size: .; D: TRBD1; length: 14; CDR3: CASSPSGGAYEQYF; DNA: TGTGCCAGCAGCCCTTCAGGGGGAGCTTACGAGCAGTACTTC
V: TRBV5-6; J: TRBJ2-1; size: .; D: TRBD2; length: 14; CDR3: CASRVAGADLEQFF; DNA: TGTGCCAGCAGGGTAGCGGGAGCGGACCTTGAGCAGTTCTTC
V: TRBV20-1; J: TRBJ2-1; size: .; D: .; length: 12; CDR3: CSARGDLDEQFF; DNA: TGCAGTGCTAGAGGGGACTTGGATGAGCAGTTCTTC
V: TRBV2; J: TRBJ1-2; size: .; D: .; length: 14; CDR3: CASSLQGDTGGYTF; DNA: TGTGCCAGCAGTCTTCAAGGGGACACGGGAGGCTACACCTTC
V: TRBV14; J: TRBJ1-2; size: .; D: .; length: 15; CDR3: CASSQHGGTNYGYTF; DNA: TGTGCCAGCAGCCAACACGGGGGAACTAACTATGGCTACACCTTC